The TCR beta chain under discussion was sequenced for a study of neoadjuvant anti-PD-1 for oral cavity cancer listed by TCRdb under 2021. Notes on the research overall: Before undergoing curative-intent surgical resection, most patients got three to four biweekly nivolumab doses at 3 mg/kg. Patients without progression received a fourth nivolumab dose around day 43 and underwent definitive surgical resection on days 50-56. Responders were defined as patients with complete response, partial response or stable disease by RECIST 1.1; non-responders were defined as patients with progression. A roughly 33% response rate was observed in the parent correlative cohort, in which 12 patients were included.

Worth noting for this clone: There is no known antigen for this receptor. The input lacks base qualities; no much larger clone sits a single base away.

The sample's time point label, in plain terms: before neoadjuvant nivolumab. None of the patients had received prior systemic or radiation treatment, and all were newly diagnosed with stage II-IVA oral cavity squamous cell carcinoma. Everyone in the cohort had locally advanced, HPV-negative oral cavity squamous cell carcinoma. No culture maintenance or expansion was done, as the peripheral blood mononuclear cells went straight to analysis. The samples were obtained from a longitudinal correlative study of a single-arm phase II trial testing neoadjuvant nivolumab in oral cavity squamous cell carcinoma. Genomic DNA-based TCRbeta sequencing was performed on subject-matched pre- and post-treatment PBMCs and tumors from three responders and three non-responders. Peripheral blood mononuclear cells were drawn once before nivolumab treatment and a second time after treatment, when surgery took place. The Maxwell RSC DNA from Cells kit was used to isolate genomic DNA from PBMCs.

Reading the germline V gene gives CDR1 SQVTM and CDR2 ANQGSEA. Trimming leaves V shorter by 7 bases and J shorter by 2 bases, with the junction holding 11 bases beyond the gene matches. Taken from cysteine to phenylalanine, the CDR3 has 15 residues. This entry keeps only the CDR3 DNA: 45 bases, framed from base 1. For deep sequencing, each PBMC sample was run in six replicates, with libraries mostly built from approximately 0.45 ug of input genomic DNA. TCRbeta libraries were prepared with the immunoSEQ hsTCRbeta kit according to the manufacturer's instructions. The completed libraries were mixed into a single pool at 3 nM, then sequenced with an Illumina NovaSeq 6000 S4 flow cell. The published analysis was carried out like this. Raw data preprocessing and quality control were performed with the immunoSEQ Analyzer. The analysis was limited to productive rearrangements, and each clonotype was defined by a unique CDR3 amino acid sequence. Repertoire clonality was estimated as the Gini-Simpson index, which was computed with the R package tcR. Gini indices were compared with Student's t test, and associations with tumor size change were assessed by Pearson correlation. TCRdb provides this immuneACCESS table in a form limited to in-frame rearrangements. Some clones are lacking; in checked studies, under half of them reflect an unresolved V gene, and why the rest are absent is not known. V, J and clone size are taken as reported in that table, and D and trimming were inferred from the DNA itself. The sample table contains about 15,000 clones; only one count was recorded for about 59% of them. Roughly 2.6% of the sample belongs to the ten largest clones.

Overall results and qualifications from the work: Higher pretreatment blood TCRbeta clonality and lower post-treatment tumor TCRbeta clonality were correlated with higher pretreatment blood Treg/Th17 ratios. TCR analyses included only a few patients per response group, and the authors called for larger cohorts for validation. After neoadjuvant nivolumab, significantly higher T cell clonality (Gini index) was found within PBMCs in non-responders than in responders.

The rearranged segments are TRBV29-1 and TRBJ2-1; 7 middle bases align to TRBD2. This receptor was taken from a person between 40 and 85 years old with oral cavity squamous cell carcinoma. Sequencing was performed on PBMCs, taken before nivolumab (anti-PD-1) treatment. The bases read TGCAGCGCTTCTGGGTCCGGGGGGACCTACAATGAGCAGTTCTTC. Translated, this gives CSASGSGGTYNEQFF.